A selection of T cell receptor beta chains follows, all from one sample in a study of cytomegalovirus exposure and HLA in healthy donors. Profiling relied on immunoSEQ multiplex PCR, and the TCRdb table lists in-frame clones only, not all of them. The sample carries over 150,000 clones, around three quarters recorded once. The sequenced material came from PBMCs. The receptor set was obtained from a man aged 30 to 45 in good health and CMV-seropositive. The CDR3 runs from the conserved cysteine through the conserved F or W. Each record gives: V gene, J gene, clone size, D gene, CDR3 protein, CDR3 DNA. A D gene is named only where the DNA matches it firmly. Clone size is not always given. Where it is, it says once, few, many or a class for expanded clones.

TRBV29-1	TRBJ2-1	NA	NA	CSVESLPRGSGNEQFF	TGCAGCGTTGAGAGTCTACCCCGGGGTTCGGGGAATGAGCAGTTCTTC
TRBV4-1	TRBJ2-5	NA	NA	CASSQDVRVWETQYF	TGCGCCAGCAGCCAAGATGTCAGGGTGTGGGAGACCCAGTACTTC
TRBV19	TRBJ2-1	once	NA	CASSGARAGIEQFF	TGTGCCAGTAGTGGCGCAAGGGCGGGGATTGAGCAGTTCTTC
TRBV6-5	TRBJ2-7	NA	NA	CASRISGVREQYF	TGTGCCAGCAGGATAAGTGGAGTGAGGGAGCAGTACTTC
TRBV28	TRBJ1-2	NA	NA	CASSGSFGYTF	TGTGCCAGCAGTGGGAGCTTTGGCTACACCTTC
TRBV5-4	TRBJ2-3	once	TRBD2	CASSLEAGGISDTQYF	TGTGCCAGCAGCTTGGAAGCGGGGGGTATTTCAGATACGCAGTATTTT
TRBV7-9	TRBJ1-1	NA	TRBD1	CASSPTGVENTEAFF	TGTGCCAGCAGTCCTACAGGGGTTGAAAACACTGAAGCTTTCTTT
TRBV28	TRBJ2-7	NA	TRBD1	CASSFPGQTYEQYF	TGTGCCAGCAGTTTCCCGGGACAGACCTACGAGCAGTACTTC
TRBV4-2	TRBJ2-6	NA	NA	CASSQEQTGANVLTF	TGTGCCAGCAGCCAAGAGCAGACTGGGGCCAACGTCCTGACTTTC
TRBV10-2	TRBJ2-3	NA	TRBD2	CATSRTSADTQYF	TGCGCCACTTCTCGGACTAGCGCAGATACGCAGTATTTT
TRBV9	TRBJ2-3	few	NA	CASSVGSTDTQYF	TGTGCCAGCAGCGTAGGTTCTACAGATACGCAGTATTTT
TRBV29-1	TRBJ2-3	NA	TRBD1	CSVKTDRGTNTQYF	TGCAGCGTTAAAACCGACAGGGGAACAAATACGCAGTATTTT
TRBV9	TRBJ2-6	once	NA	CASSMQASGANVLTF	TGTGCCAGCAGCATGCAGGCCTCTGGGGCCAACGTCCTGACTTTC
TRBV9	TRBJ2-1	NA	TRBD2	CASSEGPAGGNNEQFF	TGTGCCAGCAGCGAGGGGCCAGCGGGGGGTAACAATGAGCAGTTCTTC
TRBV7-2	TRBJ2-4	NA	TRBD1	CASRIAGGGDIQYF	TGTGCCAGCAGGATAGCAGGGGGTGGGGACATTCAGTACTTC
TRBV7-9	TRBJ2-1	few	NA	CASSLVRPNEQFF	TGTGCCAGCAGCTTGGTCAGGCCCAATGAGCAGTTCTTC
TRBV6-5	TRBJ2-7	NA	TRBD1	CASSYSTGLTYEQYF	TGTGCCAGCAGTTACTCGACAGGGTTAACCTACGAGCAGTACTTC